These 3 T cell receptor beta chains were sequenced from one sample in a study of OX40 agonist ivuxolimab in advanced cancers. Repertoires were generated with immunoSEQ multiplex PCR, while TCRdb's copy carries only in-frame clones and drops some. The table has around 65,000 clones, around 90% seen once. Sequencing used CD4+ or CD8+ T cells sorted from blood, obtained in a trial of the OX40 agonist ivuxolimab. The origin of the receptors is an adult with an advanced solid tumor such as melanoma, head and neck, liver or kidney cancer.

The CDR3 here is CSGDMFGEQYF. The CDR3, as DNA: TGCAGCGGAGACATGTTTGGCGAGCAGTACTTC. The rearrangement joins TRBV29-1 to TRBJ2-7; no definite D call. CDR3 size: 11 residues. Germline values: CDR1 SQVTM, CDR2 ANQGSEA. Deletions cut 7 bases from V and 6 bases from J, with 13 bases between.

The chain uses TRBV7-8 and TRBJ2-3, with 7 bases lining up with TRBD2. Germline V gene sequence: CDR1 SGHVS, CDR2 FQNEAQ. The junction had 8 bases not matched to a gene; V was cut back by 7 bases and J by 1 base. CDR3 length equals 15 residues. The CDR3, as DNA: TGTGCCAGCACCATAGGACTAGGGGGCACAGATACGCAGTATTTT. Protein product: CASTIGLGGTDTQYF.

The CDR3 DNA reads as TGTGCCAGCAGTGGGGACTCCATCTATAATCAGCCCCAGCATTTT. Translated: CASSGDSIYNQPQHF. The rearrangement joins TRBV25-1 to TRBJ1-5; the D gene is possibly TRBD1 (5 bases). In germline, CDR1 is MGHDK, CDR2 SYGVNS. This CDR3 has 15 amino acids. V lost 4 bases to trimming and J lost 4 bases, with 14 bases between them.